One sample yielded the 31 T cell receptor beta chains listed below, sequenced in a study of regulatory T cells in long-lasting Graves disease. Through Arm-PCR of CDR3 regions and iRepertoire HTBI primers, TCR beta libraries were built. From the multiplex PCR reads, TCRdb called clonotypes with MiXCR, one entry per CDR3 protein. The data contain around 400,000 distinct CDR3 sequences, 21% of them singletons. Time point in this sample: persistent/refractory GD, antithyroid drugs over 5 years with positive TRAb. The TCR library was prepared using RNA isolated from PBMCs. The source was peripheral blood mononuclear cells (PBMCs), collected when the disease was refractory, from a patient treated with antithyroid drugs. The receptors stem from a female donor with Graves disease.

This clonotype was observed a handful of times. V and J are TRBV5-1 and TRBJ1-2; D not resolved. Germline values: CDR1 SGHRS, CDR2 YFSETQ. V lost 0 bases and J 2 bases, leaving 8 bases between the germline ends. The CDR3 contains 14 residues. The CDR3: CASSLGEKNYGYTF. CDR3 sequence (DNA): TGCGCCAGCAGCTTGGGTGAGAAGAACTATGGCTACACCTTC.

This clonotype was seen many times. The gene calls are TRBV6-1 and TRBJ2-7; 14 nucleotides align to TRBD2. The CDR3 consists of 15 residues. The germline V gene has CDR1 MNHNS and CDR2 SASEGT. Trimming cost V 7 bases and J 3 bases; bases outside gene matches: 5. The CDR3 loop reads CASIQGLAGVYEQYF. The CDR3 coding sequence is TGTGCCAGCATCCAGGGACTAGCGGGAGTCTACGAGCAGTACTTC.

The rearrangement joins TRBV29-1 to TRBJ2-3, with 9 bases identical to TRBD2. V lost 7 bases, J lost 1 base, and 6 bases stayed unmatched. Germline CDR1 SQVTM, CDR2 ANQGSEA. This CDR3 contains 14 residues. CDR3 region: CSGRVAGGTDTQYF. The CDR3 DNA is TGCAGCGGCCGGGTAGCGGGAGGCACAGATACGCAGTATTTT.

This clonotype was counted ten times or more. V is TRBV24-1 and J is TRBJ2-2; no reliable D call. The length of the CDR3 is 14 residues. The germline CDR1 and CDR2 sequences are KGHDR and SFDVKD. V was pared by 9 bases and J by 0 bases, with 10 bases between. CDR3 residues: CATGRGANTGELFF. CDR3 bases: TGTGCCACCGGGCGTGGCGCGAACACCGGGGAGCTGTTTTTT.

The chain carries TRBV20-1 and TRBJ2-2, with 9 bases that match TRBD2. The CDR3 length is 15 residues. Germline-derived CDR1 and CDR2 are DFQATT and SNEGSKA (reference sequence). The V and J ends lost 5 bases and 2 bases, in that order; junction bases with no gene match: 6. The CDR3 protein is CSAPTSGLNTGELFF. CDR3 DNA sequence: TGCAGTGCTCCGACTAGCGGCCTAAACACCGGGGAGCTGTTTTTT.

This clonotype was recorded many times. In DNA, the CDR3 is TGTGCCAGCAGTTACTCGTCTAGCGCGAACACCGGGGAGCTGTTTTTT. This gives the protein CASSYSSSANTGELFF. The V call is TRBV6-5, the J call TRBJ2-2, with D possibly matching TRBD2 (6 bases). Germline values: CDR1 MNHEY, CDR2 SVGAGI. The V gene lost 0 bases and the J gene lost 0 bases, with 8 bases spanning the gap. The CDR3 loop spans 16 amino acids.

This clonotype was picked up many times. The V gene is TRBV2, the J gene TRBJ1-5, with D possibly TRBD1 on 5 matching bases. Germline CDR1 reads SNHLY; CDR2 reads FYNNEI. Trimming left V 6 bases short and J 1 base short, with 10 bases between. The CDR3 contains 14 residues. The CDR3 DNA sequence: TGTGCCAGCAGCTTAGGGGCGAGCAATCAGCCCCAGCATTTT. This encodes CASSLGASNQPQHF.

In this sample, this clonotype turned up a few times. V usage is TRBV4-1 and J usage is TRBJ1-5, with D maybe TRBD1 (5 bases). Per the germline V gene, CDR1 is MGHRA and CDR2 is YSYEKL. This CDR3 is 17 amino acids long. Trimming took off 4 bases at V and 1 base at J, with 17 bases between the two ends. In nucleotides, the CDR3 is TGCGCCAGCAGCCCAGAAGGTCAGGGAACGAGCAATCAGCCCCAGCATTTT. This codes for CASSPEGQGTSNQPQHF.

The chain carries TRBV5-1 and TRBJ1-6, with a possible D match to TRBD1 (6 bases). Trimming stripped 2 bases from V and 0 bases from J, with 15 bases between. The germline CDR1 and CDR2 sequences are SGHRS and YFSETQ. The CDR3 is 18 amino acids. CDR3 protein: CASSFRDTTSSYNSPLHF. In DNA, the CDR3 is TGCGCCAGCAGCTTCCGGGACACCACGAGCTCCTATAATTCACCCCTCCACTTT.

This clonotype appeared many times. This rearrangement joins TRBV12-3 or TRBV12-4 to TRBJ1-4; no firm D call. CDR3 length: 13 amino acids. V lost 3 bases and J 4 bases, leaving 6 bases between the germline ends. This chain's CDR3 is CASSFWGNEKLFF. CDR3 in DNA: TGTGCCAGCAGTTTTTGGGGTAATGAAAAACTGTTTTTT.

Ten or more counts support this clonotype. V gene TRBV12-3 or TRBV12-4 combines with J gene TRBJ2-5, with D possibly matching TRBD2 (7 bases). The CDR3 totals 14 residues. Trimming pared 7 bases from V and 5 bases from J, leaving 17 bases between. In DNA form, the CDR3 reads TGTGCCAGCATCGAACGGGGGGCTGGGGAGACCCAGTACTTC. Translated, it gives CASIERGAGETQYF.

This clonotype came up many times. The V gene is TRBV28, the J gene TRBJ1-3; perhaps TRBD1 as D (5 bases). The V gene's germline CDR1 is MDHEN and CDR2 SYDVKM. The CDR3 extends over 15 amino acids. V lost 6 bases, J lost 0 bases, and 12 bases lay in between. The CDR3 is CASSNRTYSGNTIYF. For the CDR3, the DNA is TGTGCCAGCAGCAACAGGACGTACTCTGGAAACACCATATATTTT.

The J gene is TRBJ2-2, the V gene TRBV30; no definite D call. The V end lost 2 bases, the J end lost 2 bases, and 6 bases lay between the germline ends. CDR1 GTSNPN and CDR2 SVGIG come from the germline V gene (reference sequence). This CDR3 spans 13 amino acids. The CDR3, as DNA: TGTGCCTGGAGTTCCCTTAACACCGGGGAGCTGTTTTTT. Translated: CAWSSLNTGELFF.

The CDR3 protein is CASSLLEDSSYEQYF. CDR3 DNA: TGTGCCAGCAGCTTACTTGAGGACAGCTCCTACGAGCAGTACTTC. This chain uses TRBV7-9 with TRBJ2-7, with D possibly being TRBD1 (6 bases). The CDR3 length is 15 residues. CDR1 is SEHNR, CDR2 FQNEAQ, per germline (reference sequence). Trimming left V 2 bases short and J 0 bases short, with 11 bases between.

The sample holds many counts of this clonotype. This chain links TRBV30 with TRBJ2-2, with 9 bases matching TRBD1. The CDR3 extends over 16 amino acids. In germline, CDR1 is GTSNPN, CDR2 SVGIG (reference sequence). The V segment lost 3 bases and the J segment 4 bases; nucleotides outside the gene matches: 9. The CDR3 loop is CAWSEGDRDFTGELFF. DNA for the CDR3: TGTGCCTGGAGCGAAGGGGACAGGGATTTCACCGGGGAGCTGTTTTTT.

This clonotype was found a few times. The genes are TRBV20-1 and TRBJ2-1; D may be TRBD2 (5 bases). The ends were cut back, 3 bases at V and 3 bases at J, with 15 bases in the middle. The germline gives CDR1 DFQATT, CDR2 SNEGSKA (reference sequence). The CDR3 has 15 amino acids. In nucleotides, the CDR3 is TGCAGTGCTAGTGGTGAGGGAGTTGGCTACAATGAGCAGTTCTTC. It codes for CSASGEGVGYNEQFF.

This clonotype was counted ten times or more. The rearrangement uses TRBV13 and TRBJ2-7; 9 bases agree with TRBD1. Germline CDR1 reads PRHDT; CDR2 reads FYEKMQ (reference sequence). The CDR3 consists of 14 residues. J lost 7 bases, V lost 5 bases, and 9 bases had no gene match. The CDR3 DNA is TGTGCCAGCAGCCCACGACAGGGGGAGGATGAGCAGTACTTC. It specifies CASSPRQGEDEQYF.

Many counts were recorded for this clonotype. CDR3 coding DNA: TGTGCCACTTCTCTTCCAGGGGGTCCCAATTCACCCCTCCACTTT. Its protein product is CATSLPGGPNSPLHF. The chain employs TRBV28 and TRBJ1-6; 7 bases agree with TRBD1. The CDR3 is made up of 15 amino acids. The V gene's germline CDR1 is MDHEN and CDR2 SYDVKM. With 10 bases clipped from V and 7 bases from J, the junction kept 13 bases outside the gene matches.

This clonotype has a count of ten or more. The chain's CDR3 is CASSDPTTGRPYEQYF. CDR3 bases: TGTGCCAGCAGTGACCCTACGACAGGGAGACCCTACGAGCAGTACTTC. V is TRBV6-1 and J is TRBJ2-7, with TRBD1 matching over 7 bases. CDR3 length: 16 residues. J was trimmed by 2 bases and V by 3 bases; bases with no gene match: 10. CDR1 is MNHNS, CDR2 SASEGT, per germline.

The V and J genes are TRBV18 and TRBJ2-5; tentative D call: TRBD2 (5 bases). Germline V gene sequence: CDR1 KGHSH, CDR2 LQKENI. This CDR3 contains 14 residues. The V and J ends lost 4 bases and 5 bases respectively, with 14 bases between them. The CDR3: CASSRARGAETQYF. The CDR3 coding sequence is TGTGCCAGCTCACGAGCACGGGGAGCGGAGACCCAGTACTTC.

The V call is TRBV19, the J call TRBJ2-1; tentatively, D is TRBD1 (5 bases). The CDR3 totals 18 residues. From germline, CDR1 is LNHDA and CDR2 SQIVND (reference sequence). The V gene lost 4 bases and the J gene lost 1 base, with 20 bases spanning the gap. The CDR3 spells CASSTESKSTVSYNEQFF. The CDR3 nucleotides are TGTGCCAGTAGTACGGAATCGAAGTCGACAGTTTCCTACAATGAGCAGTTCTTC.

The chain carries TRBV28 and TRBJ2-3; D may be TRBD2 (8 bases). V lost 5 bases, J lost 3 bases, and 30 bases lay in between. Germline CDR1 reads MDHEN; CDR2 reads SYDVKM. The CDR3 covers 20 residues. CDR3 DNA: TGTGCCAGCAGTCCTCTCCAGGGGGGCCTCGGGACTAGTAAGACAGATACGCAGTATTTT. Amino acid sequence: CASSPLQGGLGTSKTDTQYF.

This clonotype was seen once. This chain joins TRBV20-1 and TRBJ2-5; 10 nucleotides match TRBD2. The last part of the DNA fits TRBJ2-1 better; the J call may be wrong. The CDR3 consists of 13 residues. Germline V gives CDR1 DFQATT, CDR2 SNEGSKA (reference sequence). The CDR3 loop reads CSARSGRAHEQFF. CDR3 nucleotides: TGCAGTGCTAGAAGCGGGAGGGCCCATGAGCAGTTCTTC.

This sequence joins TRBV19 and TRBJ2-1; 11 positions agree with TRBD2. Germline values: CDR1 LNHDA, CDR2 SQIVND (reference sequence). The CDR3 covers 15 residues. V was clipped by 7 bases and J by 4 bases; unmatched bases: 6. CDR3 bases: TGTGCCAGTAACCGAGGGACTAGCGGATACAATGAGCAGTTCTTC. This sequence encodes CASNRGTSGYNEQFF.

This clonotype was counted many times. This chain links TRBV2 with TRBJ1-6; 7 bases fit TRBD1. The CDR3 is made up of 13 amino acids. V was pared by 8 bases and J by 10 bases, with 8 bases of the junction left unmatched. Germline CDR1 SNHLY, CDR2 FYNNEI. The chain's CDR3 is CASCYRGGSPLHF. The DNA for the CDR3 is TGTGCCAGCTGCTACAGGGGCGGGTCACCCCTCCACTTT. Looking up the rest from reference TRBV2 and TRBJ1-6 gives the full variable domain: EPEVTQTPSHQVTQMGQEVILRCVPISNHLYFYWYRQILGQKVEFLVSFYNNEISEKSEIFDDQFSVERPDGSNFTLKIRSTKLEDSAMYFCASCYRGGSPLHFGNGTRLTVT.

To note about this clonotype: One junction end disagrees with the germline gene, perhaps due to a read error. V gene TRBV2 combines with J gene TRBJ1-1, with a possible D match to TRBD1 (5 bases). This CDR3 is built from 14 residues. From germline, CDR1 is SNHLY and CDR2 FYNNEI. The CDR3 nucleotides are TGTGCCAGCAGTGAAGAGCGCAGGGAGACTGAAGCTCTCTTT. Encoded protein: CASSEERRETEALF.

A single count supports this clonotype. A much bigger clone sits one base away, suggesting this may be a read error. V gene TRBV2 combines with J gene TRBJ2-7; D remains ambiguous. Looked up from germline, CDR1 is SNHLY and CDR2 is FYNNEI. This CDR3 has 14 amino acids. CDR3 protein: CACSEVFSPREQYF. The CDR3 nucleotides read TGTGCCTGCAGTGAAGTTTTCTCCCCTCGTGAGCAGTACTTC.

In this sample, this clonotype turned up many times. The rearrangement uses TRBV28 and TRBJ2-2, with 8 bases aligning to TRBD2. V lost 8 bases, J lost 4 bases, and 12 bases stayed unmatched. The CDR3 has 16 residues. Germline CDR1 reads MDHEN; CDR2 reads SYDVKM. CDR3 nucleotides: TGTGCCAGCGGGCTCGCGGGAGGCTCCCGCACCGGGGAGCTGTTTTTT. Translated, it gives CASGLAGGSRTGELFF. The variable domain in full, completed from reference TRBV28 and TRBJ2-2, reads DVKVTQSSRYLVKRTGEKVFLECVQDMDHENMFWYRQDPGLGLRLIYFSYDVKMKEKGDIPEGYSVSREKKERFSLILESASTNQTSMYLCASGLAGGSRTGELFFGEGSRLTVL.

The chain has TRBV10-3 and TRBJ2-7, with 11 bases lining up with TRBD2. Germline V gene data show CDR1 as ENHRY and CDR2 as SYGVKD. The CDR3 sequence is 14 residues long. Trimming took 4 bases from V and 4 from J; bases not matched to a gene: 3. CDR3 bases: TGTGCCATCAGTGGAACTAGCGGGAGATACGAGCAGTACTTC. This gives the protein CAISGTSGRYEQYF.

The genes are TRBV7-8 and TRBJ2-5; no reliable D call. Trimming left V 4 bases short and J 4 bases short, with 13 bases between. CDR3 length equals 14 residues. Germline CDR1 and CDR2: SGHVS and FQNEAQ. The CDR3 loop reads CASSSHGQLETQYF. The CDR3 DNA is TGTGCCAGCAGCTCCCACGGGCAGCTAGAGACCCAGTACTTC.

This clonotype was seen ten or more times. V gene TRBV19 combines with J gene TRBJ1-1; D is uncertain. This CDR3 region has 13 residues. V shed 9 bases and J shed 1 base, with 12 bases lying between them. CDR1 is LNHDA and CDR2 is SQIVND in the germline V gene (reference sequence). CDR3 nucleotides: TGTGCCAGCAGCATTACAGAGAACACTGAAGCTTTCTTT. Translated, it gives CASSITENTEAFF. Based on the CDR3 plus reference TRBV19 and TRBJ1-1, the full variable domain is DGGITQSPKYLFRKEGQNVTLSCEQNLNHDAMYWYRQDPGQGLRLIYYSQIVNDFQKGDIAEGYSVSREKKESFPLTVTSAQKNPTAFYLCASSITENTEAFFGQGTRLTVV.